The entry that follows covers one T cell receptor beta chain sequence. As handled by the study authors: Amplifying reference gene primers gave estimates of nucleated cell counts. The assay was immunoSEQ multiplex PCR, and TCRdb's table has in-frame clones only and misses some. D and trimming were read from the DNA, whereas the V and J calls and clone size are those reported in that table. Here the sample spans about 240,000 clones, 70% to 90% being singletons. This record belongs to a study of blood T cell repertoires in COVID-19. Background on the study: Whether acute or convalescent, the COVID-19 samples came from the United States, Italy and Spain. PBMCs, B-cell-depleted T cells, or T cells were the source of the cDNA or gDNA that made up the material.

The germline V gene has CDR1 SGHVS and CDR2 FNYEAQ. This CDR3 has 18 residues. V dropped 1 base and J dropped 2; count of bases not matched to a gene: 11. The sequence was collected from a man aged 50-60 years with COVID-19, enrolled during active disease. The rearrangement joins TRBV7-6 to TRBJ2-5, with TRBD2 matching over 9 bases. Sequencing input: peripheral blood. CDR3 DNA: TGTGCCAGCAGCTTAGGTCTTGCGGCGGGGGGGGAGCAAGAGACCCAGTACTTC. Translating gives CASSLGLAAGGEQETQYF.